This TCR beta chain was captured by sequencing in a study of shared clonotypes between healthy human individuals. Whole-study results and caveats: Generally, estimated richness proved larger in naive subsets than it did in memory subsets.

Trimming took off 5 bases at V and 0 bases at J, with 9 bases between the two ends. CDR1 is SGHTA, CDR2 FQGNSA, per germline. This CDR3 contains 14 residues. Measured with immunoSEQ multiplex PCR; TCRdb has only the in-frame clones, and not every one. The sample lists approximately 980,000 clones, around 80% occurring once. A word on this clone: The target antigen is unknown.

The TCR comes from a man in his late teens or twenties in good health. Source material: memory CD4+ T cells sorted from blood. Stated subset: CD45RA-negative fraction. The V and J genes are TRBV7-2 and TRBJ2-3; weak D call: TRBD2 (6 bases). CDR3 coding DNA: TGTGCCAGCAGCCGTGGACTAAGCACAGATACGCAGTATTTT. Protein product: CASSRGLSTDTQYF.